One sample yielded the 3 T cell receptor beta chains listed below, sequenced in a study of OX40 agonist ivuxolimab in advanced cancers. TCRdb keeps only in-frame clones here, not all; method: immunoSEQ multiplex PCR. The table has about 42,000 clones, 65% to 85% seen once. Specimen: CD4+ or CD8+ T cells sorted from blood, collected in a trial of the OX40 agonist ivuxolimab. The receptors were gathered from an adult with an advanced solid tumor such as melanoma, head and neck, liver or kidney cancer.

This chain connects TRBV19 to TRBJ2-2; no firm D call. The length of the CDR3 is 15 residues. Germline V gene sequence: CDR1 LNHDA, CDR2 SQIVND (reference sequence). V was clipped by 5 bases and J by 6 bases, with 16 bases between them. The CDR3 loop reads CASSFQSRRPGELFF. The CDR3 nucleotides are TGTGCCAGTAGTTTTCAATCTAGGCGACCCGGGGAGCTGTTTTTT.

The V call is TRBV9, the J call TRBJ2-3, with D perhaps TRBD1 (5 bases). The ends were cut back, 0 bases at V and 0 bases at J, with 8 bases in the middle. CDR1 is SGDLS and CDR2 is YYNGEE in the germline V gene. This CDR3 comprises 15 residues. The DNA for the CDR3 is TGTGCCAGCAGCGTAGTAGGGGTGAGCACAGATACGCAGTATTTT. It is translated as CASSVVGVSTDTQYF. The full variable domain, in which reference TRBV9 and TRBJ2-3 provide the parts outside the CDR3, is DSGVTQTPKHLITATGQRVTLRCSPRSGDLSVYWYQQSLDQGLQFLIQYYNGEERAKGNILERFSAQQFPDLHSELNLSSLELGDSALYFCASSVVGVSTDTQYFGPGTRLTVL.

This chain connects TRBV5-8 to TRBJ1-5; no firm D call. Trimming took 0 bases from V and 2 from J, leaving 9 bases between them. There are 15 residues in the CDR3. Germline-derived CDR1 and CDR2 are SGHTS and YDEGEE. The CDR3 here is CASSLAWGGNQPQHF. DNA for the CDR3: TGTGCCAGCAGCTTGGCTTGGGGTGGCAATCAGCCCCAGCATTTT.